The clone carrying this T cell receptor (beta chain) was seen a few times. Its antigen remains unknown. The record originates from a study of cytomegalovirus exposure and HLA in healthy donors. The PCR made use of 60 Vbeta and 13 Jbeta primers. Original processing methods: The count from a later analysis was about 80 million unique TCR beta chains, some 12 million of them shared. Some clones are missing from TCRdb's copy, which holds only in-frame ones; the method was immunoSEQ multiplex PCR. The V and J calls and clone size come from that table; D and trimming were worked out from the DNA. Of approximately 140,000 clones listed, over 60% were seen once; the top ten hold 1% to 1.5%. Germline V gives CDR1 ENHRY, CDR2 SYGVKD. The CDR3 is made up of 16 amino acids. Unmatched junction bases numbered 10, after V lost 6 bases and J lost 2 bases. Study findings and constraints: Fewer N-insertions than the roughly 600-donor mean were reportedly shown by an Asian-associated ancestry cluster in a later analysis. Reportedly, HLA-A and HLA-B alleles of most subjects were accurately predicted from TCR beta.

The clonotype was recovered from a male donor in good health and CMV-seropositive. The V and J genes are TRBV10-3 and TRBJ2-7, with 10 bases fitting TRBD1. The sequenced sample was PBMCs. CDR3 loop: CAIRTDSGTGAYEQYF. The CDR3 DNA reads TGTGCCATCAGAACAGACTCAGGGACAGGGGCCTACGAGCAGTACTTC.